The 8 T cell receptor beta chains in this list originate from one sample, sequenced in a study of tumor-infiltrating lymphocytes in oesophageal squamous cell carcinoma. TCRdb re-derived calls from the PCR reads in MiXCR, one entry per CDR3 protein. The sample contains about 15,000 distinct CDR3 sequences, 45% to 50% of which appear only once. Input material: blood. The receptors here all came from a male donor with esophageal squamous cell carcinoma.

This rearrangement joins TRBV7-3 to TRBJ2-5, with TRBD2 matching over 10 bases. The J call may be mistaken, given a closer DNA end match to TRBJ2-1. CDR1 and CDR2 from the germline V gene are SGHTA and FQGTGA. This CDR3 has 13 residues. DNA for the CDR3: TGTGCCAGCAGCATGGGACTAGCGAATGAGCAGTTCTTC. Protein sequence: CASSMGLANEQFF.

This clonotype qualifies as medium-sized (0.01 to 0.1%). J is TRBJ1-5 and V is TRBV7-2, with D unclear. Trimming pared 2 bases from V and 6 bases from J, leaving 5 bases between. In germline, CDR1 is SGHTA, CDR2 FQGNSA. The CDR3 is 12 residues long. The CDR3 sequence is CASSLQRQPQHF. In nucleotides, the CDR3 is TGTGCCAGCAGCTTACAACGTCAGCCCCAGCATTTT.

The gene calls are TRBV7-9 and TRBJ1-4; the match to TRBD1 covers 9 bases. This CDR3 region has 14 residues. Germline V gives CDR1 SEHNR, CDR2 FQNEAQ (reference sequence). V lost 5 bases to trimming and J lost 6 bases; unmatched junction nucleotides: 4. Written as DNA, the CDR3 is TGTGCCAGCAGCGGGGACAGGGTATATGAAAAACTGTTTTTT. Translating it yields CASSGDRVYEKLFF.

V and J are TRBV12-3 or TRBV12-4 and TRBJ2-5; D might be TRBD2 (5 bases). The J call is in doubt because the DNA end fits TRBJ2-7 better. This CDR3 region has 15 residues. The CDR3 coding sequence is TGTGCCAGCAGTTTTGCCCGGGGTAGCGCCTACGAGCAGTACTTC. Translated: CASSFARGSAYEQYF.

This chain links TRBV24-1 with TRBJ2-7, with 13 bases aligning to TRBD2. The J call may be in error: the DNA end matches TRBJ2-1 better. The germline gives CDR1 KGHDR, CDR2 SFDVKD. This CDR3 has 20 residues. Written as DNA, the CDR3 is TGTGCCACCAGTGATTTCCCCCCTACTACTAGCGGGAGGGCCTTCCATGAGCAGTTCTTC. This sequence encodes CATSDFPPTTSGRAFHEQFF.

This clonotype was seen a few times. It may be a read error: a sequence one base away is much more abundant. V and J are TRBV6-6 and TRBJ2-1; either TRBD1 or TRBD2 may supply D (5 bases each). Germline loops: CDR1 MNHNY, CDR2 SVGAGI (reference sequence). CDR3 length: 14 residues. The V gene lost 0 bases and the J gene lost 10 bases, with 13 bases spanning the gap. The CDR3 loop reads CASSYSRDPYEQFF. The CDR3 coding sequence is TGTGCCAGCAGTTACTCGAGGGACCCATACGAGCAGTTCTTC.

This chain uses TRBV7-6 with TRBJ2-3; D uncertain. TRBJ1-2 explains the end of the DNA better; the J call may be wrong. Germline V gene lookup returns CDR1 SGHVS and CDR2 FNYEAQ. The CDR3 has 14 amino acids. CDR3 coding DNA: TGTGCCAGCAGCTTACAAGGAGGAGACTATGGCTACACCTTC. It is translated as CASSLQGGDYGYTF.

The rearrangement links TRBV9 to TRBJ2-3; 11 positions agree with TRBD2. Germline assignment: CDR1 SGDLS and CDR2 YYNGEE. The length of the CDR3 is 17 residues. Trimming at V came to 0 bases and at J to 1 base, leaving 4 bases not matched to a gene. CDR3 protein: CASSVDTSGGGTDTQYF. Written as DNA, the CDR3 is TGTGCCAGCAGCGTAGACACTAGCGGGGGTGGCACAGATACGCAGTATTTT.